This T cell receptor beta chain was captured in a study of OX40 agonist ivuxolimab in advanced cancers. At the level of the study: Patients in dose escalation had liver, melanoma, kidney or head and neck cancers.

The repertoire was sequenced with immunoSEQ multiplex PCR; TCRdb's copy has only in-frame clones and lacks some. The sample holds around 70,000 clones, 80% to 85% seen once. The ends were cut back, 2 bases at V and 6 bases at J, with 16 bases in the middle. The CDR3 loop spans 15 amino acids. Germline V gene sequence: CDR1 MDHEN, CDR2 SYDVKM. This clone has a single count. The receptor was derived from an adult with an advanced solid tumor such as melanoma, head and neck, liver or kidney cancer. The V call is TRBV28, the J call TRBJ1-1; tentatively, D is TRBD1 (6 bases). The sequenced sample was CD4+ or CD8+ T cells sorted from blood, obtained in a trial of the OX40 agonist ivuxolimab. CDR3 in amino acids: CASSLRGAGVAEAFF. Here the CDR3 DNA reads TGTGCCAGCAGTTTAAGGGGGGCGGGAGTTGCTGAAGCTTTCTTT.